The next 25 T cell receptor beta chains were all read from a single sample in a study of blood T cell repertoires in COVID-19. Here immunoSEQ multiplex PCR was the method, and the copy in TCRdb shows in-frame clones only, minus some. In the table there are fewer than 400,000 clones, around 85% of which are singletons. Sample: PBMCs or T cells enriched from blood (not recorded which). These receptors all come from a woman aged 25 to 39 who had been exposed to COVID-19.

The gene calls are TRBV28 and TRBJ1-1; D unresolved. Germline V lookup: CDR1 MDHEN, CDR2 SYDVKM. V was cut by 3 bases and J by 2 bases, with 13 bases left in between. This CDR3 is built from 15 residues. The DNA of the CDR3 is TGTGCCAGCAGTTTCTTTGCGGATGTAAACACTGAAGCTTTCTTT. This gives the protein CASSFFADVNTEAFF.

The chain employs TRBV28 and TRBJ1-4; D might be TRBD1 (6 bases). With 6 bases removed from V and 5 bases from J, the gap between germline ends came to 16 bases. Germline CDR1 and CDR2: MDHEN and SYDVKM. The CDR3 totals 15 residues. DNA of the CDR3: TGTGCCAGCAGCCCCCAAGGGGGGGGAAATGAAAAACTGTTTTTT. Translating it yields CASSPQGGGNEKLFF.

This chain links TRBV30 with TRBJ2-3; D not resolved. Germline lookup yields CDR1 GTSNPN and CDR2 SVGIG (reference sequence). The V and J ends lost 0 bases and 6 bases respectively, with 4 bases between them. This CDR3 is built from 11 residues. CDR3 DNA sequence: TGTGCCTGGAGTGTGACTGATACGCAGTATTTT. Translating it yields CAWSVTDTQYF.

This sequence joins TRBV2 and TRBJ1-1, with 8 bases fitting TRBD1. Trimming at V came to 7 bases and at J to 8 bases, leaving 15 bases not matched to a gene. Germline CDR1 and CDR2: SNHLY and FYNNEI. This CDR3 is 15 amino acids long. For the CDR3, the DNA is TGTGCCAGCATCCCAGGGGGCGGCGGATCGAAGGAAGCTTTCTTT. Its translation: CASIPGGGGSKEAFF.

This chain uses TRBV28 with TRBJ2-3, with 8 nucleotides matching TRBD2. The CDR3 is made up of 15 amino acids. The germline V gene has CDR1 MDHEN and CDR2 SYDVKM. Unmatched junction bases numbered 12, after V lost 5 bases and J lost 8 bases. The CDR3 loop reads CASSESSAGGGTQYF. The CDR3, as DNA: TGTGCCAGCAGTGAATCTAGCGCGGGGGGCGGTACGCAGTATTTT.

The CDR3 DNA is TGTGCCTGGAGCCTGACAGGGGCCTATGGCTACACCTTC. Translating gives CAWSLTGAYGYTF. The chain recombines TRBV30 with TRBJ1-2; 8 positions agree with TRBD1. Germline CDR1 is GTSNPN and CDR2 is SVGIG (reference sequence). V dropped 3 bases and J dropped 4; count of bases not matched to a gene: 4. The length of the CDR3 is 13 residues.

The chain links TRBV7-3 to TRBJ2-2; D possibly corresponds to TRBD2 (6 bases). V was pared by 4 bases and J by 0 bases, with 15 bases between. The CDR3 is made up of 17 amino acids. In germline, CDR1 is SGHTA, CDR2 FQGTGA. The CDR3 sequence is CASSSKGSGSNTGELFF. The CDR3 DNA is TGTGCCAGCAGCTCCAAGGGTAGCGGATCGAACACCGGGGAGCTGTTTTTT.

The CDR3 nucleotides are TGTGCCAGCAGCTTGAGTGGGGGCCCCTACGAGCAGTACTTC. As protein: CASSLSGGPYEQYF. The chain is built from TRBV5-4 and TRBJ2-7; D might be TRBD1 (6 bases). The CDR3 is made up of 14 amino acids. Germline lookup yields CDR1 SGHNT and CDR2 YYREEE (reference sequence). V dropped 1 base and J dropped 2 bases, with 10 bases sitting between them.

The rearrangement joins TRBV11-2 to TRBJ2-2; perhaps TRBD1 as D (5 bases). V dropped 4 bases and J dropped 2 bases, with 8 bases sitting between them. Per germline, CDR1 SGHAT and CDR2 FQNNGV. This CDR3 spans 14 amino acids. CDR3 in DNA: TGTGCCAGCAGCTCTCAGGGTAACACCGGGGAGCTGTTTTTT. Translated: CASSSQGNTGELFF.

The CDR3, as DNA: TGTGCCAGCAGTTTAGGACAGTGGGAGCAGTACTTC. This encodes CASSLGQWEQYF. The chain employs TRBV28 and TRBJ2-7; tentatively, D is TRBD1 (6 bases). Deletions cut 2 bases from V and 7 bases from J, with 9 bases between. CDR3 length: 12 amino acids. Looked up from germline, CDR1 is MDHEN and CDR2 is SYDVKM.

J is TRBJ2-3 and V is TRBV29-1; no reliable D call. The germline V and J ends were trimmed by 4 bases and 0 bases, with 8 bases remaining between them. The CDR3 runs 13 residues. The germline V gene encodes CDR1 SQVTM and CDR2 ANQGSEA. The CDR3 bases are TGCAGCGTTGCTGACACTAGCACAGATACGCAGTATTTT. This encodes CSVADTSTDTQYF.

This chain joins TRBV5-1 and TRBJ2-1; 8 nucleotides line up with TRBD2. The CDR3 is 14 residues long. Looked up from germline, CDR1 is SGHRS and CDR2 is YFSETQ. The trim removed 4 bases at V and 7 bases at J, leaving 7 bases unmatched. The CDR3 reads CASSLSGVDNEQFF. In DNA form, the CDR3 reads TGCGCCAGCAGCCTTAGCGGGGTGGATAATGAGCAGTTCTTC.

The V gene is TRBV5-1, the J gene TRBJ2-7, with TRBD1 matching over 8 bases. In germline, CDR1 is SGHRS, CDR2 YFSETQ. The CDR3 extends over 13 amino acids. The V and J ends lost 2 bases and 7 bases, in that order; junction bases with no gene match: 5. This CDR3 reads CASSLRTGREQYF. In DNA, the CDR3 is TGCGCCAGCAGCTTACGGACAGGGAGGGAGCAGTACTTC.

This clone was found a few times. V is TRBV4-1 and J is TRBJ2-5; a possible D gene is TRBD1 (5 bases). CDR1 is MGHRA, CDR2 YSYEKL, per germline. V shed 1 base and J shed 3 bases, with 12 bases lying between them. This CDR3 region has 15 residues. CDR3 sequence: CASSQGVTAKETQYF. CDR3 DNA: TGCGCCAGCAGCCAAGGGGTGACAGCTAAAGAGACCCAGTACTTC.

The chain links TRBV5-1 to TRBJ2-5, with 8 nucleotides matching TRBD2. Trimming removed 3 bases from V and 5 bases from J; junction bases left unmatched: 9. Germline V gene lookup returns CDR1 SGHRS and CDR2 YFSETQ. The CDR3 extends over 15 amino acids. The chain's CDR3 is CASSSPGTRWETQYF. The CDR3 DNA is TGCGCCAGCAGCTCACCCGGGACTAGATGGGAGACCCAGTACTTC.

The chain uses TRBV5-3 and TRBJ1-1; possibly TRBD1 for D (6 bases). TRBV5-3 has ORF status, its function being uncertain. V lost 4 bases and J 1 base, leaving 20 bases between the germline ends. The CDR3 spans 17 residues. CDR3 amino acids: CARSLNADKTGNTEAFF. DNA for the CDR3: TGTGCCAGAAGCCTAAATGCGGATAAGACAGGGAACACTGAAGCTTTCTTT.

Turning to this clone: A read error may produce the germline difference seen at one junction end. The chain couples TRBV19 to TRBJ1-2; D remains ambiguous. The CDR3 extends over 12 amino acids. Looked up from germline, CDR1 is LNHDA and CDR2 is SQIVND (reference sequence). The CDR3 DNA reads TGTGCTAGTAGTATAGAGGCCGATGGCTACACCTTC. Encoded protein: CASSIEADGYTF. The full variable domain, rest sourced from reference TRBV19 and TRBJ1-2, is DGGITQSPKYLFRKEGQNVTLSCEQNLNHDAMYWYRQDPGQGLRLIYYSQIVNDFQKGDIAEGYSVSREKKESFPLTVTSAQKNPTAFYLCASSIEADGYTFGSGTRLTVV.

This clone occurred a few times. The V gene is TRBV19, the J gene TRBJ1-2; TRBD1 matches at 7 bases. The CDR3 is 18 residues long. CDR1 and CDR2 (germline): LNHDA, SQIVND (reference sequence). V was clipped by 5 bases and J by 6 bases; unmatched bases: 21. The CDR3 protein is CASSPPDRSLVMTDGYTF. The CDR3 DNA reads TGTGCCAGTAGTCCTCCGGACAGGAGCTTAGTGATGACTGATGGCTACACCTTC.

CDR3 region: CASSIKRGQGVKDGYTF. The DNA for the CDR3 is TGTGCCAGTAGTATTAAAAGGGGACAGGGGGTGAAGGATGGCTACACCTTC. The V gene is TRBV19, the J gene TRBJ1-2, with TRBD1 identical over 11 bases. CDR3 length equals 17 residues. The germline V gene has CDR1 LNHDA and CDR2 SQIVND (reference sequence). V was pared by 3 bases and J by 6 bases, with 12 bases of the junction left unmatched. Using reference TRBV19 and TRBJ1-2 for the parts outside the CDR3, the full variable domain is DGGITQSPKYLFRKEGQNVTLSCEQNLNHDAMYWYRQDPGQGLRLIYYSQIVNDFQKGDIAEGYSVSREKKESFPLTVTSAQKNPTAFYLCASSIKRGQGVKDGYTFGSGTRLTVV.

The chain combines TRBV6-2 or TRBV6-3 with TRBJ2-1, with D possibly matching TRBD1 (5 bases). The ends were cut back, 2 bases at V and 6 bases at J, with 8 bases in the middle. The CDR3 extends over 13 amino acids. From germline, CDR1 is MNHEY and CDR2 SVGEGT. The chain's CDR3 is CASSYAQVNEQFF. For the CDR3, the DNA is TGTGCCAGCAGTTACGCACAGGTCAATGAGCAGTTCTTC.

The gene calls are TRBV6-5 and TRBJ1-1; D perhaps matches TRBD1 (6 bases). Germline CDR1 reads MNHEY; CDR2 reads SVGAGI. The V end lost 6 bases, the J end lost 7 bases, and 12 bases lay between the germline ends. The CDR3 has 12 residues. CDR3 sequence (DNA): TGTGCCAGCAGCTTTACAGGGAATGAAGCTTTCTTT. Protein product: CASSFTGNEAFF.

V usage is TRBV28 and J usage is TRBJ2-4, with 8 nucleotides matching TRBD2. The length of the CDR3 is 16 residues. V was pared by 7 bases and J by 3 bases, with 11 bases of the junction left unmatched. CDR1 and CDR2 (germline): MDHEN, SYDVKM. CDR3 DNA: TGTGCCAGCAAGTTAGCGGGATATTCGGTCAAAAACATTCAGTACTTC. It codes for CASKLAGYSVKNIQYF. Full variable domain (rest looked up from reference TRBV28 and TRBJ2-4): DVKVTQSSRYLVKRTGEKVFLECVQDMDHENMFWYRQDPGLGLRLIYFSYDVKMKEKGDIPEGYSVSREKKERFSLILESASTNQTSMYLCASKLAGYSVKNIQYFGAGTRLSVL.

The V and J genes are TRBV28 and TRBJ2-5; TRBD2 agrees at 9 bases. The CDR3 has 16 residues. The V and J ends lost 3 bases and 2 bases, in that order; junction bases with no gene match: 7. Germline CDR1 and CDR2: MDHEN and SYDVKM. The CDR3 DNA reads as TGTGCCAGCAGTTTGATAGTAGCGGGAGTACAAGAGACCCAGTACTTC. It codes for CASSLIVAGVQETQYF.

The chain uses TRBV4-1 and TRBJ1-2; D is unresolved. CDR1 and CDR2 from the germline V gene are MGHRA and YSYEKL. V lost 1 base and J lost 5, with 8 bases in between. CDR3 size: 13 residues. The CDR3 nucleotides read TGCGCCAGCAGCCAAGCAGAGGGTTATGGCTACACCTTC. Amino acid sequence: CASSQAEGYGYTF.

This chain joins TRBV6-5 and TRBJ2-3, with 9 bases matching TRBD2. CDR3 length equals 15 residues. Trimming cost V 6 bases and J 4 bases; bases outside gene matches: 8. Germline values: CDR1 MNHEY, CDR2 SVGAGI. CDR3 sequence: CASRAGREGADTQYF. DNA of the CDR3: TGTGCCAGCAGAGCGGGGCGGGAGGGCGCAGATACGCAGTATTTT.